What follows is one T cell receptor beta chain and its context. Its target is unknown. Germline V gene lookup returns CDR1 MNHEY and CDR2 SMNVEV (reference sequence). This CDR3 region has 15 residues. V lost 1 base, J lost 0 bases, and 9 bases lay in between. The data originate from a study of cytotoxic CD8 clonotypes in ibrutinib-treated CLL. The wider study: IGHV unmutated around 17; relapsed/refractory some ten; treatment-naive around 14.

Findings of the study overall: Clonality was higher at ibrutinib response and returned toward baseline at progression.

TCRdb's copy holds only in-frame clones and misses some; the assay was immunoSEQ multiplex PCR. The top ten clones hold over 10% of a sample with 140,000 or so clones, 79% of them seen once. Sequencing was performed on PBMCs, taken after 12 months of ibrutinib treatment. The TCR was taken from a human donor with chronic lymphocytic leukemia. The chain joins TRBV27 to TRBJ1-2, with D possibly TRBD1 on 5 matching bases. Here the CDR3 DNA reads TGTGCCAGCAGTTTATATCGGGGCCCTAACTATGGCTACACCTTC. It codes for CASSLYRGPNYGYTF.